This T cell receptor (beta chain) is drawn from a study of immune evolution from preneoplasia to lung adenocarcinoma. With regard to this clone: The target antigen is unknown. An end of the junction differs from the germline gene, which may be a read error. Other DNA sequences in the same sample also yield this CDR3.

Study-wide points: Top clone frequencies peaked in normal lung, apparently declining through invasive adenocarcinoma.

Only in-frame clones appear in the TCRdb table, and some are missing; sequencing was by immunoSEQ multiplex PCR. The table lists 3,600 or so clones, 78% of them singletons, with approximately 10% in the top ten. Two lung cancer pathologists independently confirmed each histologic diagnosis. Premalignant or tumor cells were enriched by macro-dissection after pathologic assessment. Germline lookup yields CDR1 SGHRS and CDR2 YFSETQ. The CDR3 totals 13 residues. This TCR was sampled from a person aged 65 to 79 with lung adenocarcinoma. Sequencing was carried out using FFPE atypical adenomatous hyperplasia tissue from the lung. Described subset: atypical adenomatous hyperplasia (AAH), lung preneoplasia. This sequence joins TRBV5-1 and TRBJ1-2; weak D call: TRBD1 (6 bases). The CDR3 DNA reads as TGCGCCAGTAGCTTGTCGGAGGGGGATGGCTACACCTTC. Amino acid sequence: CASSLSEGDGYTF. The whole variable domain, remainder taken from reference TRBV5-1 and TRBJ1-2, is KAGVTQTPRYLIKTRGQQVTLSCSPISGHRSVSWYQQTPGQGLQFLFEYFSETQRNKGNFPGRFSGRQFSNSRSEMNVSTLELGDSALYLCASSLSEGDGYTFGSGTRLTVV.